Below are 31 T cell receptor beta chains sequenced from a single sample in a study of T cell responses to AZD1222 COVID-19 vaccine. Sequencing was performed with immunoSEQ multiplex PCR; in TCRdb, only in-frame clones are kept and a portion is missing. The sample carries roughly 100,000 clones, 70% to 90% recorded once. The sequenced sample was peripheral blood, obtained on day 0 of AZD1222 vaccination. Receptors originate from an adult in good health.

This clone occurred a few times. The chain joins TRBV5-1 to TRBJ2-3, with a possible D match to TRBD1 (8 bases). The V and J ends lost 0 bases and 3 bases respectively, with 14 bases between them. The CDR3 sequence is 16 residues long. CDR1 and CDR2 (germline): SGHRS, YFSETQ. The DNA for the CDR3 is TGCGCCAGCAGCTTGGGACAGGGGAGGGTGACAGATACGCAGTATTTT. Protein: CASSLGQGRVTDTQYF.

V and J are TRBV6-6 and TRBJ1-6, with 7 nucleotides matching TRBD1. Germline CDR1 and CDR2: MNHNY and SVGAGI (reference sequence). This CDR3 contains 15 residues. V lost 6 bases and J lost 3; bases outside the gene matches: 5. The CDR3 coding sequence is TGTGCCAGCAGACAGACAGGGATCTATAATTCACCCCTCCACTTT. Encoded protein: CASRQTGIYNSPLHF.

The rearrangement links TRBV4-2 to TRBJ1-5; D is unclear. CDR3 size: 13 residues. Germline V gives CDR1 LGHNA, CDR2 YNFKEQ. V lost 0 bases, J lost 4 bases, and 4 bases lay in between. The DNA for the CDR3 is TGTGCCAGCAGCCAAGACAGAAATCAGCCCCAGCATTTT. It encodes CASSQDRNQPQHF.

Here the CDR3 reads CASRADIGGGELFF. In DNA, the CDR3 is TGTGCCAGCAGGGCGGACATTGGAGGCGGGGAGCTGTTTTTT. V gene TRBV2 combines with J gene TRBJ2-2, with D perhaps TRBD1 or TRBD2 (5 bases each). V was clipped by 6 bases and J by 7 bases, with 15 bases between them. Germline V lookup: CDR1 SNHLY, CDR2 FYNNEI. The CDR3 extends over 14 amino acids.

In nucleotides, the CDR3 is TGTGCCAGCGGGGGACAGGGGGCATTCACCGGGGAGCTGTTTTTT. Translated, it gives CASGGQGAFTGELFF. V is TRBV7-9 and J is TRBJ2-2, with 12 bases matching TRBD1. V shed 8 bases and J 4 bases; nucleotides not matched to a gene: 5. The CDR3 totals 15 residues. Per the germline V gene, CDR1 is SEHNR and CDR2 is FQNEAQ (reference sequence).

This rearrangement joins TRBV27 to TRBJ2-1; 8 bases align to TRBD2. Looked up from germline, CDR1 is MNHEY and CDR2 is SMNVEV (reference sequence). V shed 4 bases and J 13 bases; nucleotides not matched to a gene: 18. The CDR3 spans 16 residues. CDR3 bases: TGTGCCAGCAGTTGGGGACCGGGGGGGCAGGTAGCATACCAGTTCTTC. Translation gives CASSWGPGGQVAYQFF.

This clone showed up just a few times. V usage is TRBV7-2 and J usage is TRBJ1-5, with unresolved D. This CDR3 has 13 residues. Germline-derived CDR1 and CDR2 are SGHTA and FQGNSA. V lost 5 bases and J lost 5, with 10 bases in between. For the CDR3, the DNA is TGTGCCAGCAGCCCCAACCCGTATCAGCCCCAGCATTTT. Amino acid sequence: CASSPNPYQPQHF.

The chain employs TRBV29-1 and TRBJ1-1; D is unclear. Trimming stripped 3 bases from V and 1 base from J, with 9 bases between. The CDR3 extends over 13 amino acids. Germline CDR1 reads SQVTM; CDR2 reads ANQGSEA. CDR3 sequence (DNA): TGCAGCGTTGAGAGGGAGCCGAACACTGAAGCTTTCTTT. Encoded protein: CSVEREPNTEAFF.

The CDR3 bases are TGTGCCAGCAGGACCGACTCTGGGGCCAACGTCCTGACTTTC. Residues: CASRTDSGANVLTF. The chain carries TRBV6-4 and TRBJ2-6, with D unclear. Germline V gives CDR1 MRHNA, CDR2 SNTAGT. This CDR3 spans 14 amino acids. The V and J ends lost 6 bases and 0 bases respectively, with 6 bases between them.

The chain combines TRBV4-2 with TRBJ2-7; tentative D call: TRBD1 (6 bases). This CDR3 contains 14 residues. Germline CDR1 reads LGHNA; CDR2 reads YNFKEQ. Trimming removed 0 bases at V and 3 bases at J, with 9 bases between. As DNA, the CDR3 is TGTGCCAGCAGCCAAGAATCAGGGGTCTACGAGCAGTACTTC. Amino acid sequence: CASSQESGVYEQYF.

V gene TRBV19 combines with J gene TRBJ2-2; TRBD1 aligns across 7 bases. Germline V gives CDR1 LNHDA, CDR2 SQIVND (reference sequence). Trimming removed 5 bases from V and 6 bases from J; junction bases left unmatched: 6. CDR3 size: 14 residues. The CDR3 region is CASSGTGAAGELFF. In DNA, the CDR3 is TGTGCCAGTAGTGGAACAGGGGCGGCCGGGGAGCTGTTTTTT.

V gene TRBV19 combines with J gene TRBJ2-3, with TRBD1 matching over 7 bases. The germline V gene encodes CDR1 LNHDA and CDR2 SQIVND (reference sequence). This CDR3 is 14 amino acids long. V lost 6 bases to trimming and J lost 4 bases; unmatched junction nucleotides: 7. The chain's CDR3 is CASREGAGADTQYF. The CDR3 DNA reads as TGTGCCAGTAGAGAGGGGGCAGGGGCAGATACGCAGTATTTT.

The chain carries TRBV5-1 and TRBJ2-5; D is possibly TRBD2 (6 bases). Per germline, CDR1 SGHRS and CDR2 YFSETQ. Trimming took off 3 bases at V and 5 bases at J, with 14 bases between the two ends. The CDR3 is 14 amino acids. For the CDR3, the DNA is TGCGCCAGCAGCTCGGGACTTTCCTCGGAGACCCAGTACTTC. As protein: CASSSGLSSETQYF.

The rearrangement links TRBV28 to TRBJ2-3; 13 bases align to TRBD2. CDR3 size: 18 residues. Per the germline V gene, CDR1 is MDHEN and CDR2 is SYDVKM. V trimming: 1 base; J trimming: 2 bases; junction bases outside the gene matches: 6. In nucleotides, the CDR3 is TGTGCCAGCAGTTTATCCAAACTAGCGGGAGGGCCCACAGATACGCAGTATTTT. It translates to CASSLSKLAGGPTDTQYF.

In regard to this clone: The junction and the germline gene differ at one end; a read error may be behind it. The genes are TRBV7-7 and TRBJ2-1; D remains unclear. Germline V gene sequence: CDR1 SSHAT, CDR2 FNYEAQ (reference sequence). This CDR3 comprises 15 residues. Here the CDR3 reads CASSLSDGSYNEQFF. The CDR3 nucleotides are TGTGCTAGCAGCTTGTCGGACGGCAGCTACAATGAGCAGTTCTTC. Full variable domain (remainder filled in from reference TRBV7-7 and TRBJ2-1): GAGVSQSPRYKVTKRGQDVTLRCDPISSHATLYWYQQALGQGPEFLTYFNYEAQPDKSGLPSDRFSAERPEGSISTLTIQRTEQRDSAMYRCASSLSDGSYNEQFFGPGTRLTVL.

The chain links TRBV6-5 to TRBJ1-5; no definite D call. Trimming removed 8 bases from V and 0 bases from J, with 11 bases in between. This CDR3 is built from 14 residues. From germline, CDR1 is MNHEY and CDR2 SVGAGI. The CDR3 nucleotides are TGTGCCAGCTCGAGTATGAATAGCAATCAGCCCCAGCATTTT. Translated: CASSSMNSNQPQHF.

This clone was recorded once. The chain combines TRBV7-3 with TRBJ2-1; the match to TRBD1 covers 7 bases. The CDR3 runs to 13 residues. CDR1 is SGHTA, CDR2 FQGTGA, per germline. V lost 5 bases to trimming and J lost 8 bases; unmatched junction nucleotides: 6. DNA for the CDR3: TGTGCCAGCAGCACGACAGGGAACGATGAGCAGTTCTTC. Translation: CASSTTGNDEQFF.

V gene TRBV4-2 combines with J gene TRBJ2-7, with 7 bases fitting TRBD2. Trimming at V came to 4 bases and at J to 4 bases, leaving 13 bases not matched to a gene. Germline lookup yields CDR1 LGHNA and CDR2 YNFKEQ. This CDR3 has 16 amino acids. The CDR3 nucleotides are TGTGCCAGCAGCCCCGGGGGGAGAGGGGCCTTGTACGAGCAGTACTTC. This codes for CASSPGGRGALYEQYF.

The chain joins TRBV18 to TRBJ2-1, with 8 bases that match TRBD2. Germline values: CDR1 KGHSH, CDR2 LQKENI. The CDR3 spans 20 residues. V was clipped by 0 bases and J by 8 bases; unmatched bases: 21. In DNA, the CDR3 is TGTGCCAGCTCACCACCGTCGTTTGCGGGAGGTGTTATCCCGCTCGATGAGCAGTTCTTC. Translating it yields CASSPPSFAGGVIPLDEQFF.

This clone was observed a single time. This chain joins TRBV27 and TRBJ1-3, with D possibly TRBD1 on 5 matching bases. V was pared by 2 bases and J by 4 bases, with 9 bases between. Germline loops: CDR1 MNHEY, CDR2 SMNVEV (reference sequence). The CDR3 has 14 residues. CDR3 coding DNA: TGTGCCAGCAGTTTAACCAGGGCAGGAAACACCATATATTTT. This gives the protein CASSLTRAGNTIYF.

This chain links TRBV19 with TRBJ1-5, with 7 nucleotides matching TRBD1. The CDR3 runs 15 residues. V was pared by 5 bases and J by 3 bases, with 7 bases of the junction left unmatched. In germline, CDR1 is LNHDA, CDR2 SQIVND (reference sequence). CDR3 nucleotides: TGTGCCAGTAGTCTCTCGACAGGGAACAATCAGCCCCAGCATTTT. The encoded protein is CASSLSTGNNQPQHF.

CDR3 loop: CASSLGSAELFF. The CDR3 nucleotides read TGTGCCAGCAGCTTAGGATCCGCGGAGCTGTTTTTT. J is TRBJ2-2 and V is TRBV13; D unresolved. Per germline, CDR1 PRHDT and CDR2 FYEKMQ (reference sequence). V was trimmed by 0 bases and J by 10 bases, leaving 6 bases between them. This CDR3 spans 12 amino acids. Full variable domain (rest looked up from reference TRBV13 and TRBJ2-2): AAGVIQSPRHLIKEKRETATLKCYPIPRHDTVYWYQQGPGQDPQFLISFYEKMQSDKGSIPDRFSAQQFSDYHSELNMSSLELGDSALYFCASSLGSAELFFGEGSRLTVL.

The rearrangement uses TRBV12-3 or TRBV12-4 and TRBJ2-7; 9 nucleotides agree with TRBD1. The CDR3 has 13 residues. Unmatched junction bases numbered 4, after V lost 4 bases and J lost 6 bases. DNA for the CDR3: TGTGCCAGCAGTTGGACAGGGGCCGGCGAGCAGTACTTC. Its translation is CASSWTGAGEQYF.

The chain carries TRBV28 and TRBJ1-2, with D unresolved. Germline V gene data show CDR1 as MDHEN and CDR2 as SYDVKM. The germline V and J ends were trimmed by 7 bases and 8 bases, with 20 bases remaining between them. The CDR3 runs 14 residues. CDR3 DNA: TGTGCCAGCATCCCGCCTGGGGAGGGAGGGGGCTACACCTTC. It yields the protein CASIPPGEGGGYTF.

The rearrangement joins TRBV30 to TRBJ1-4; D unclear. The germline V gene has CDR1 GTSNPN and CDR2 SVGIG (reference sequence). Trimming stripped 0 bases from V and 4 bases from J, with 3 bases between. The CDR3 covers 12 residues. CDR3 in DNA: TGTGCCTGGAGTGTACTTAATGAAAAACTGTTTTTT. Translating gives CAWSVLNEKLFF.

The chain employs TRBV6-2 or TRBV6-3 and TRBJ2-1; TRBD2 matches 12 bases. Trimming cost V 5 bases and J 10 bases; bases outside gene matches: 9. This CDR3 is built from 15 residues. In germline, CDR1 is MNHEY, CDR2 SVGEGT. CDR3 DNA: TGTGCCAGCAGTCTGCGACTAGCGGGAGTGGGGGAGCAGTTCTTC. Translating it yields CASSLRLAGVGEQFF.

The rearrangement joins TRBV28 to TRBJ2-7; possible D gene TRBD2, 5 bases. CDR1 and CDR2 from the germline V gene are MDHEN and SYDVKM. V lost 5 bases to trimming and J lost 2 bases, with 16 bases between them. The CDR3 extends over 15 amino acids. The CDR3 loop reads CASSPGRRKTYEQYF. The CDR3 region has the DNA TGTGCCAGCAGTCCCGGACGGAGGAAGACCTACGAGCAGTACTTC. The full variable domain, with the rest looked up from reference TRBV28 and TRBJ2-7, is DVKVTQSSRYLVKRTGEKVFLECVQDMDHENMFWYRQDPGLGLRLIYFSYDVKMKEKGDIPEGYSVSREKKERFSLILESASTNQTSMYLCASSPGRRKTYEQYFGPGTRLTVT.

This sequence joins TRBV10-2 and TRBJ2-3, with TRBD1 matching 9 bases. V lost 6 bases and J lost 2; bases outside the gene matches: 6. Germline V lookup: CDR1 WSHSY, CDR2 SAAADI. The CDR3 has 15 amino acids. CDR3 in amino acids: CASRNTGGFTDTQYF. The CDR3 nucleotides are TGCGCCAGCAGGAACACAGGGGGCTTCACAGATACGCAGTATTTT.

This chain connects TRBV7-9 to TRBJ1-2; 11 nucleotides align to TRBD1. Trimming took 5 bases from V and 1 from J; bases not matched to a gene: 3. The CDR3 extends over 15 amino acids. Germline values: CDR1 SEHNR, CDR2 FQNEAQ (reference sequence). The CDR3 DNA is TGTGCCAGCAGCCCCGGGACAGGGGGTAACTATGGCTACACCTTC. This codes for CASSPGTGGNYGYTF.

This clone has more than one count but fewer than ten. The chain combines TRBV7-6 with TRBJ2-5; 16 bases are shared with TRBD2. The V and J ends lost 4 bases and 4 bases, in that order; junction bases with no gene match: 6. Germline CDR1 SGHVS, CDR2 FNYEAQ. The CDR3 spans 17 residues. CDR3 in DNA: TGTGCCAGCAGCTCGGGACTAGCGGGAGGGCGGGGAGAGACCCAGTACTTC. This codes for CASSSGLAGGRGETQYF.

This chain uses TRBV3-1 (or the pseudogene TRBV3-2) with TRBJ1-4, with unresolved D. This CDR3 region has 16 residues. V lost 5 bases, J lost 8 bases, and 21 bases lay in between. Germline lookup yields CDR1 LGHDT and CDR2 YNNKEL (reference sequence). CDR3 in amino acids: CASSGAIPTGWEKLFF. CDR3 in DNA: TGTGCCAGCAGCGGAGCCATACCTACCGGTTGGGAAAAACTGTTTTTT.